These 6 T cell receptor beta chains came from one sample sequenced in a study of T-cell memory formation after mild COVID-19. TCRdb processed the 5' RACE reads anew with MiXCR; each CDR3 protein has one entry. The sample holds 250,000 to 300,000 distinct CDR3 sequences, about a sixth seen once. Sequenced sample: PBMCs or a T cell subset sorted from them (not recorded which). These receptors originate from a man aged 18 to 29 who had mild COVID-19 (a few samples of this study predate the infection). Cell type and time point are not known.

The gene calls are TRBV6-6 and TRBJ2-3; 9 bases are shared with TRBD1. Germline V gene data show CDR1 as MNHNY and CDR2 as SVGAGI (reference sequence). CDR3 size: 15 residues. Losses at the gene ends were 2 bases for V and 4 bases for J; bases not matched to a gene: 4. The CDR3: CASSYRTGDADTQYF. CDR3 DNA sequence: TGTGCCAGCAGTTACAGGACAGGGGATGCAGATACGCAGTATTTT.

The chain is built from TRBV6-2 or TRBV6-3 and TRBJ2-2; no clear D gene. CDR3 length: 14 residues. Trimming removed 5 bases from V and 4 bases from J, with 11 bases in between. Germline CDR1 reads MNHEY; CDR2 reads SVGEGT. The CDR3 loop is CASSLARFTGELFF. In nucleotides, the CDR3 is TGTGCCAGCAGTCTGGCCCGTTTCACCGGGGAGCTGTTTTTT.

This clonotype was detected a few times. This chain uses TRBV12-3 or TRBV12-4 with TRBJ2-7, with TRBD2 matching over 9 bases. Trimming cost V 2 bases and J 4 bases; bases outside gene matches: 6. This CDR3 region has 15 residues. CDR3 nucleotide sequence: TGTGCCAGCAGTTTACCTAGCCTAGCGGGGTACGAGCAGTACTTC. Translation gives CASSLPSLAGYEQYF.

The J gene is TRBJ2-1, the V gene TRBV11-3; D remains ambiguous. The CDR3 is made up of 14 amino acids. The ends were cut back, 1 base at V and 5 bases at J, with 9 bases in the middle. CDR1 is SGHNT, CDR2 YENEEA, per germline. Here the CDR3 reads CASSLVGQNNEQFF. DNA of the CDR3: TGTGCCAGCAGCTTAGTAGGGCAGAACAATGAGCAGTTCTTC.

This clonotype was detected only a few times. The chain uses TRBV7-3 and TRBJ2-2; TRBD1 matches 7 bases. This CDR3 region has 15 residues. V dropped 6 bases and J dropped 4; count of bases not matched to a gene: 8. CDR1 is SGHTA, CDR2 FQGTGA, per germline. Here the CDR3 DNA reads TGTGCCAGCAGGAAGGGGGCGTCCTCCACCGGGGAGCTGTTTTTT. Translation: CASRKGASSTGELFF.

CDR3 region: CASRRTWGLVIGYTF. The DNA of the CDR3 is TGTGCCAGCAGACGGACCTGGGGCCTCGTTATTGGCTACACCTTC. The genes are TRBV12-3 or TRBV12-4 and TRBJ1-2; D perhaps matches TRBD1 (5 bases). V gave up 6 bases and J gave up 7 bases, with 21 bases separating them. The CDR3 runs 15 residues.